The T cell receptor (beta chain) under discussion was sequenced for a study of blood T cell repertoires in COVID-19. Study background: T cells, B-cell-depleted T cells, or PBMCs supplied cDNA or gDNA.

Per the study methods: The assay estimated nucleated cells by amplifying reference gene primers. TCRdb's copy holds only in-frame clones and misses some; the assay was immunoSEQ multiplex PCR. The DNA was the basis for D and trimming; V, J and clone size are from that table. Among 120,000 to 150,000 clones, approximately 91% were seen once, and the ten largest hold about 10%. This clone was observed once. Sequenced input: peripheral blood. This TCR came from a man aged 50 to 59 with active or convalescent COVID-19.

The CDR3 reads CASSFQSRDTQYF. CDR3 coding DNA: TGTGCCAGCAGTTTTCAAAGCAGGGATACGCAGTATTTT. The rearrangement joins TRBV27 to TRBJ2-3; D remains unclear. Trimming left V 3 bases short and J 6 bases short, with 10 bases between. This CDR3 is 13 amino acids long. The germline gives CDR1 MNHEY, CDR2 SMNVEV (reference sequence).